This T cell receptor (beta chain) was obtained from a study of blood T cells in healthy people across ages. Study-level information: For every two T cells, template switching captured about one barcoded beta molecule. Study-wide results and caveats: Across the age range, TCR beta diversity per million T cells fell in a roughly linear way. Researchers deemed the diversity estimates from one million T cells underestimates.

Germline V lookup: CDR1 GTSNPN, CDR2 SVGIG (reference sequence). The CDR3 has 13 residues. The authors ran a second PCR of about 7 to 12 cycles using a sample-barcoded 5' primer and a J-beta primer mix. TCRdb processed the 5' RACE reads anew with MiXCR; each CDR3 protein has one entry. Here the sample spans about 400,000 distinct CDR3 sequences, 45% to 60% being singletons. A word on this clonotype: Its antigen is unidentified.

Donors were systemically healthy Caucasian individuals from Russia aged 6 to 90 years. The receptor's source is a man aged 55 to 70 in good health. This chain links TRBV30 with TRBJ2-7; TRBD2 is a possible D gene (5 bases). The tail of the sequence fits TRBJ2-5 better, so the J call may be wrong. Sequenced: blood. The CDR3 coding sequence is TGTGCCTGGAGCCCTGGAGGCCAAGAGACCCAGTACTTC. Residues: CAWSPGGQETQYF.